The next 10 T cell receptor beta chains were all read from a single sample in a study of graft-versus-host responses after intestinal transplantation. Some clones are missing from TCRdb's copy, which holds only in-frame ones; the method was immunoSEQ multiplex PCR. The sample lists 90,000 to 150,000 clones; about 93% were seen once. No antigen has been assigned to these receptors. This specimen was unstimulated CD4+ T cells sorted from spleen or lymph node cells, taken before intestinal transplant. These receptors were taken from a human donor who received an intestinal transplant.

J is TRBJ1-5 and V is TRBV5-1, with a tentative D call TRBD1 (5 bases). This CDR3 is built from 14 residues. Germline V gene data show CDR1 as SGHRS and CDR2 as YFSETQ. Trimming removed 0 bases at V and 4 bases at J, with 8 bases between. CDR3: CASSLGQINQPQHF. In DNA, the CDR3 is TGCGCCAGCAGCTTGGGACAGATAAATCAGCCCCAGCATTTT.

The chain's CDR3 is CASSSRTSPVTGELFF. CDR3 nucleotides: TGTGCCAGCAGCTCCCGGACTAGTCCGGTCACCGGGGAGCTGTTTTTT. This chain links TRBV11-2 with TRBJ2-2, with 7 nucleotides matching TRBD2. CDR3 length equals 16 residues. J gave up 4 bases and V 4 bases, and 9 bases lay outside the gene matches. Germline CDR1 is SGHAT and CDR2 is FQNNGV.

This chain connects TRBV10-3 to TRBJ1-4; D unresolved. The CDR3 loop spans 13 amino acids. The V and J ends lost 10 bases and 4 bases respectively, with 13 bases between them. Germline V lookup: CDR1 ENHRY, CDR2 SYGVKD. CDR3 protein: CATAVRGNEKLFF. The CDR3 region has the DNA TGTGCCACCGCCGTTCGAGGTAATGAAAAACTGTTTTTT.

This sequence joins TRBV4-2 and TRBJ2-1; D gene unclear. The CDR3 consists of 12 residues. Trimming cost V 1 base and J 7 bases, with 5 bases left between them. CDR1 and CDR2 (germline): LGHNA, YNFKEQ. CDR3 protein: CASSQVGNEQFF. CDR3 DNA sequence: TGTGCCAGCAGCCAAGTCGGTAATGAGCAGTTCTTC.

The genes are TRBV15 and TRBJ2-1; D is ambiguous. V lost 2 bases and J lost 4, with 6 bases in between. The CDR3 spans 13 residues. CDR1 and CDR2 from the germline V gene are LNHNV and YYDKDF (reference sequence). CDR3 in amino acids: CATSRLYYNEQFF. The CDR3 coding sequence is TGTGCCACCAGCAGATTATATTACAATGAGCAGTTCTTC.

The chain couples TRBV5-1 to TRBJ2-5; TRBD1 might be the D (6 bases). Near its end, the DNA agrees better with TRBJ2-7, so the J call may be wrong. CDR3 length: 14 residues. Germline V gives CDR1 SGHRS, CDR2 YFSETQ. Written as DNA, the CDR3 is TGCGCCAGCAGCCCTCCGGGACAAGCCTACGAGCAGTACTTC. As protein: CASSPPGQAYEQYF.

The chain uses TRBV5-1 and TRBJ2-7; unclear D gene. The CDR3 has 14 residues. Deletions cut 0 bases from V and 3 bases from J, with 10 bases between. The germline V gene has CDR1 SGHRS and CDR2 YFSETQ. DNA for the CDR3: TGCGCCAGCAGCTTGGCGGCCAGCTTCTACGAGCAGTACTTC. It yields the protein CASSLAASFYEQYF.

The chain couples TRBV5-1 to TRBJ1-2, with 8 bases aligning to TRBD1. The V and J ends lost 0 bases and 6 bases, in that order; junction bases with no gene match: 1. Germline CDR1 is SGHRS and CDR2 is YFSETQ. The CDR3 runs to 13 residues. CDR3 loop: CASSLGQGNGYTF. The CDR3 DNA sequence: TGCGCCAGCAGCTTGGGACAGGGGAATGGCTACACCTTC.

The chain has TRBV28 and TRBJ2-2; D call uncertain. V lost 1 base to trimming and J lost 4 bases, with 4 bases between them. The CDR3 length is 13 residues. Germline V gene data show CDR1 as MDHEN and CDR2 as SYDVKM. The CDR3 DNA reads as TGTGCCAGCAGTTTATTGGGCACCGGGGAGCTGTTTTTT. Translating gives CASSLLGTGELFF.

This chain links TRBV6-5 with TRBJ2-7; possible D gene TRBD2, 6 bases. This CDR3 spans 12 amino acids. Germline V gene sequence: CDR1 MNHEY, CDR2 SVGAGI. Trimming stripped 8 bases from V and 6 bases from J, with 14 bases between. The CDR3 here is CASVVAGGEQYF. The CDR3 DNA is TGTGCCAGCGTGGTTGCCGGGGGCGAGCAGTACTTC.